This T cell receptor beta chain was retrieved from a study of blood T cell repertoires in COVID-19. Study information: The origin of the acute and convalescent COVID-19 samples was the United States, Italy and Spain.

A word on this clone: The junction does not match germline at one end; this may be a read error.

This CDR3 region has 16 residues. Germline lookup yields CDR1 MNHNS and CDR2 SASEGT. In the original analysis: Using reference gene primer amplification, nucleated cell counts were estimated. Profiling relied on immunoSEQ multiplex PCR, and the TCRdb table lists in-frame clones only, not all of them. V and J calls and clone size come straight from that table; D and trimming were deduced from the DNA. The sample lists 450,000 or so clones, around 90% occurring once. The chain is built from TRBV6-1 and TRBJ1-2, with D unresolved. This receptor was obtained from a man between 18 and 35 years old with COVID-19, enrolled during active disease. Sequenced: peripheral blood. This CDR3 reads CASSESFSAAAIGRRF. The CDR3 DNA is TGTGCCAGCAGTGAATCCTTTTCGGCCGCTGCGATCGGACGGAGGTTC.